The 20 T cell receptor beta chains below were found in one sample sequenced in a study of shared clonotypes between healthy human individuals. Data came from immunoSEQ multiplex PCR; TCRdb stores just in-frame clones and leaves some out. The profile covers roughly 810,000 clones, with just over 95% appearing a single time and about 0.25% taken by the ten largest. Terminally differentiated effector memory CD45RA+ cells were excluded by CCR7 positive selection of CD45RO-negative cells. Sample: naive CD8+ T cells sorted from blood. The source is a man aged 30 to 39 in good health.

The chain uses TRBV6-5 and TRBJ2-2; no firm D call. The CDR3 is made up of 15 amino acids. V lost 0 bases, J lost 7 bases, and 12 bases lay in between. Per the germline V gene, CDR1 is MNHEY and CDR2 is SVGAGI. As DNA, the CDR3 is TGTGCCAGCAGTTACTCGAACGGATTCAGCGGGGAGCTGTTTTTT. Residues: CASSYSNGFSGELFF.

The V and J genes are TRBV4-3 and TRBJ2-2; 7 bases align to TRBD2. V lost 2 bases to trimming and J lost 5 bases; unmatched junction nucleotides: 5. The CDR3 loop spans 15 amino acids. Germline CDR1 LGHNA, CDR2 YSLEER. This chain's CDR3 is CASSQSSGTTGELFF. CDR3 nucleotide sequence: TGCGCCAGCAGCCAATCTAGCGGCACGACCGGGGAGCTGTTTTTT.

This clone came up once. The V gene is TRBV6-5, the J gene TRBJ2-7; D uncertain. This CDR3 has 14 residues. Per germline, CDR1 MNHEY and CDR2 SVGAGI. Trimming pared 6 bases from V and 3 bases from J, leaving 15 bases between. The CDR3 DNA is TGTGCCAGCAGACCCAGCCCTCCCTACTACGAGCAGTACTTC. Its protein is CASRPSPPYYEQYF.

V usage is TRBV5-1 and J usage is TRBJ2-2; D possibly corresponds to TRBD2 (5 bases). This CDR3 comprises 18 residues. Germline V CDR1 and CDR2: SGHRS, YFSETQ. Trimming removed 0 bases at V and 4 bases at J, with 19 bases between. The DNA for the CDR3 is TGCGCCAGCAGCTTGGAGTTCAGCGCCCTAGAGGGCACCGGGGAGCTGTTTTTT. As protein: CASSLEFSALEGTGELFF.

To note about this clone: Other DNA variants within this sample encode the same CDR3. The chain recombines TRBV7-9 with TRBJ2-7, with a possible D match to TRBD2 (6 bases). CDR1 and CDR2 (germline): SEHNR, FQNEAQ (reference sequence). The CDR3 extends over 12 amino acids. The V end lost 3 bases, the J end lost 4 bases, and 7 bases lay between the germline ends. The CDR3 protein is CASSLGTYEQYF. The CDR3 bases are TGTGCCAGCAGCTTGGGGACTTACGAGCAGTACTTC.

This chain uses TRBV10-2 with TRBJ1-5, with 7 bases fitting TRBD1. The germline CDR1 and CDR2 sequences are WSHSY and SAAADI. The CDR3 extends over 13 amino acids. V was clipped by 3 bases and J by 6 bases; unmatched bases: 2. The CDR3 loop is CASSDDRVQPQHF. Here the CDR3 DNA reads TGCGCCAGCAGTGACGACAGGGTTCAGCCCCAGCATTTT.

This clone occurred once. The V gene is TRBV18, the J gene TRBJ1-4, with 7 bases aligning to TRBD1. The CDR3 totals 13 residues. Germline assignment: CDR1 KGHSH and CDR2 LQKENI. The junction had 2 bases not matched to a gene; V was cut back by 5 bases and J by 5 bases. The CDR3 DNA is TGTGCCAGCTCAGGGACAGAAAATGAAAAACTGTTTTTT. Translating gives CASSGTENEKLFF.

The genes are TRBV29-1 and TRBJ2-7; tentatively, D is TRBD1 (5 bases). V lost 2 bases to trimming and J lost 3 bases, with 8 bases between them. In germline, CDR1 is SQVTM, CDR2 ANQGSEA. The CDR3 consists of 12 residues. The CDR3 sequence: CSVEQGDYEQYF. The CDR3 DNA is TGCAGCGTTGAACAGGGTGACTACGAGCAGTACTTC.

V is TRBV15 and J is TRBJ1-5, with 9 nucleotides matching TRBD1. CDR3 length: 17 residues. J was trimmed by 6 bases and V by 0 bases; bases with no gene match: 9. Germline V gene lookup returns CDR1 LNHNV and CDR2 YYDKDF (reference sequence). The CDR3 spells CATSRESPDRGVQPQHF. The CDR3 coding sequence is TGTGCCACCAGCAGAGAGTCGCCCGACAGGGGGGTTCAGCCCCAGCATTTT.

The count of this clone is one. This sequence joins TRBV4-1 and TRBJ2-2; D is possibly TRBD1 (6 bases). V lost 2 bases, J lost 2 bases, and 12 bases lay in between. CDR3 length: 16 residues. Per the germline V gene, CDR1 is MGHRA and CDR2 is YSYEKL. For the CDR3, the DNA is TGCGCCAGCAGCCAATTGTTGGGGGCCAACACCGGGGAGCTGTTTTTT. Residues: CASSQLLGANTGELFF.

The DNA of the CDR3 is TGTGCCATGCGGGCGGCTTCCTCCTACGAGCAGTACTTC. Its protein product is CAMRAASSYEQYF. This chain connects TRBV10-3 to TRBJ2-7, with D maybe TRBD2 (5 bases). Per germline, CDR1 ENHRY and CDR2 SYGVKD. Trimming shortened V by 9 bases and J by 0 bases, and 12 bases separated the two germline ends. This CDR3 has 13 amino acids.

This sequence joins TRBV6-5 and TRBJ2-7, with TRBD2 identical over 8 bases. J lost 5 bases, V lost 2 bases, and 5 bases had no gene match. This CDR3 spans 14 amino acids. Germline V gene data show CDR1 as MNHEY and CDR2 as SVGAGI. CDR3 bases: TGTGCCAGCAGTTACGCGGGACTAGGGAACGAGCAGTACTTC. Amino acid sequence: CASSYAGLGNEQYF.

The genes are TRBV7-9 and TRBJ2-7, with TRBD2 matching over 10 bases. V gave up 1 base and J gave up 0 bases; unmatched junction bases: 9. CDR1 and CDR2 (germline): SEHNR, FQNEAQ (reference sequence). The CDR3 is 18 amino acids. The CDR3 loop reads CASSLGVAGGPSSYEQYF. CDR3 nucleotides: TGTGCCAGCAGCTTAGGGGTAGCGGGAGGACCCAGCTCCTACGAGCAGTACTTC.

The gene calls are TRBV4-1 and TRBJ2-2; D possibly corresponds to TRBD2 (6 bases). Trimming cost V 2 bases and J 3 bases, with 13 bases left between them. Germline V lookup: CDR1 MGHRA, CDR2 YSYEKL. The CDR3 is 16 amino acids. CDR3 in DNA: TGCGCCAGCAGCCAATTGGGGGGTTGGGACACCGGGGAGCTGTTTTTT. This translates into CASSQLGGWDTGELFF.

V usage is TRBV9 and J usage is TRBJ2-3, with D hard to call. The V gene lost 3 bases and the J gene lost 4 bases, with 12 bases spanning the gap. Germline loops: CDR1 SGDLS, CDR2 YYNGEE. This CDR3 is 14 amino acids long. The CDR3 spells CASSGRAAPDTQYF. DNA for the CDR3: TGTGCCAGCAGCGGTCGTGCGGCCCCAGATACGCAGTATTTT.

The rearrangement uses TRBV27 and TRBJ1-3; no clear D gene. The ends were cut back, 2 bases at V and 4 bases at J, with 9 bases in the middle. The germline V gene encodes CDR1 MNHEY and CDR2 SMNVEV (reference sequence). This CDR3 spans 14 amino acids. CDR3 amino acids: CASSLDPRGNTIYF. The CDR3, as DNA: TGTGCCAGCAGTTTAGACCCTAGAGGAAACACCATATATTTT.

The chain uses TRBV7-9 and TRBJ1-1, with D possibly TRBD1 on 5 matching bases. CDR1 is SEHNR and CDR2 is FQNEAQ in the germline V gene (reference sequence). The CDR3 runs to 15 residues. Trimming removed 0 bases from V and 3 bases from J, with 11 bases in between. DNA of the CDR3: TGTGCCAGCAGCTTAGCGCTGGGAGGGGACACTGAAGCTTTCTTT. It specifies CASSLALGGDTEAFF. Complete variable domain (other parts from reference TRBV7-9 and TRBJ1-1): DTGVSQNPRHKITKRGQNVTFRCDPISEHNRLYWYRQTLGQGPEFLTYFQNEAQLEKSRLLSDRFSAERPKGSFSTLEIQRTEQGDSAMYLCASSLALGGDTEAFFGQGTRLTVV.

V gene TRBV6-1 combines with J gene TRBJ2-3; 11 positions agree with TRBD2. The CDR3 is 17 residues long. Germline CDR1 is MNHNS and CDR2 is SASEGT. Trimming cost V 2 bases and J 5 bases; bases outside gene matches: 9. CDR3 amino acids: CASSEPNLAGGQDTQYF. CDR3 DNA sequence: TGTGCCAGCAGTGAACCCAACCTAGCGGGAGGTCAAGATACGCAGTATTTT.

Note on this clone: This may come from a read error, since a much larger clone is one base off. The chain links TRBV6-5 to TRBJ1-2; the D gene is possibly TRBD1 (6 bases). The V end lost 5 bases, the J end lost 5 bases, and 12 bases lay between the germline ends. The V gene's germline CDR1 is MNHEY and CDR2 SVGAGI. This CDR3 contains 13 residues. CDR3 loop: CASSAGTNYGYTF. The CDR3 DNA is TGTGCCAGCAGTGCCGGGACAAATTATGGCTACACCTTC.

The chain has TRBV14 and TRBJ2-3; D uncertain. CDR1 and CDR2 (germline): SGHDN, FVKESK. Between the trimmed V and J ends, which lost 0 bases and 9 bases, there was a span of 4 bases. This CDR3 comprises 11 residues. In DNA, the CDR3 is TGTGCCAGCAGCCAAGATAGGACGCAGTATTTT. Its translation: CASSQDRTQYF.